This T cell receptor (beta chain) was obtained from a study of cytomegalovirus exposure and HLA in healthy donors. Study information: Out of 398 genotyped donors, roughly 83% belonged to the Caucasian-associated ancestry cluster.

The ends were cut back, 0 bases at V and 3 bases at J, with 11 bases in the middle. The CDR3 spans 15 residues. The germline CDR1 and CDR2 sequences are SEHNR and FQNEAQ (reference sequence). In the case of this clone: The target antigen is unknown.

Whole-study results and caveats: The investigators catalogued under 200 TCR beta chains as cytomegalovirus-associated. In the analysis, some V segments, TRBV6-2 and TRBV6-3 included, were excluded as indistinguishable.

The PCR employed 60 Vbeta primers together with 13 Jbeta primers. Profiled with immunoSEQ multiplex PCR; TCRdb holds only in-frame clones, not every one. The sample has about 120,000 clones, about 81% seen once. The receptor was derived from a middle-aged man in good health and CMV-seronegative. Specimen: PBMCs. The V and J genes are TRBV7-9 and TRBJ1-1, with a weak D call TRBD1 (6 bases). CDR3 coding DNA: TGTGCCAGCAGCTTAGCCTCGCAGGGGTACACTGAAGCTTTCTTT. Translating gives CASSLASQGYTEAFF. The variable domain in full, completed from reference TRBV7-9 and TRBJ1-1, reads DTGVSQNPRHKITKRGQNVTFRCDPISEHNRLYWYRQTLGQGPEFLTYFQNEAQLEKSRLLSDRFSAERPKGSFSTLEIQRTEQGDSAMYLCASSLASQGYTEAFFGQGTRLTVV.